Listed below are T cell receptor beta chains from one sample, sequenced in a study of T cell responses to AZD1222 COVID-19 vaccine. Assay used: immunoSEQ multiplex PCR; TCRdb lists only in-frame clones, some missing. The sample records around 100,000 clones, about nine tenths being singletons. The sample here was peripheral blood, taken on day 0 of AZD1222 vaccination. These TCRs come from an adult in good health. Both conserved end residues are part of each CDR3. Fields, in order: D gene, J gene, V gene, clone size, CDR3 protein, CDR3 DNA. D genes are given only for firm matches. Not all rows give a size; the values are once, few, many and, for expanded clones, a class.

>NA|TRBJ1-1|TRBV18|once
CASSIRENTEAFF
TGTGCCAGCTCGATCAGGGAGAACACTGAAGCTTTCTTT
>NA|TRBJ2-7|TRBV4-1|NA
CASSQVRSSKGSPYEQYF
TGCGCCAGCAGCCAAGTGCGATCTTCGAAAGGGTCCCCCTACGAGCAGTACTTC
>NA|TRBJ1-1|TRBV21-1|NA
CASSEAFF
TGTGCCAGCAGTGAAGCTTTCTTT
>TRBD2|TRBJ2-2|TRBV5-8|NA
CASSRGLANTGELFF
TGTGCCAGCAGCAGGGGACTAGCGAACACCGGGGAGCTGTTTTTT
>NA|TRBJ2-1|TRBV7-9|NA
CAGVTGTNSYNEQFF
TGTGCCGGGGTAACAGGGACCAACTCCTACAATGAGCAGTTCTTC
>NA|TRBJ1-3|TRBV3-1/TRBV3-2|NA
CASNSGVRNTIYF
TGTGCCAGCAATTCGGGGGTGAGAAACACCATATATTTT
>NA|TRBJ2-7|TRBV6-5|NA
CASSYSPTATYEQYF
TGTGCCAGCAGTTACTCGCCGACAGCCACCTACGAGCAGTACTTC
>NA|TRBJ2-1|TRBV4-1|NA
CASSPSPTDYNEQFF
TGCGCCAGCAGTCCTAGCCCCACCGACTACAATGAGCAGTTCTTC
>TRBD1|TRBJ1-2|TRBV5-1|few
CASSTQTGSDYGYTF
TGCGCCAGCAGCACCCAGACAGGGTCGGACTATGGCTACACCTTC
>NA|TRBJ2-2|TRBV5-1|once
CASSLTEQLNTGELFF
TGCGCCAGCAGCTTAACAGAACAATTGAACACCGGGGAGCTGTTTTTT
>NA|TRBJ1-3|TRBV5-5|once
CASSLAVATAGNTIYF
TGTGCCAGCAGCTTGGCGGTAGCGACCGCTGGAAACACCATATATTTT
>TRBD1|TRBJ2-5|TRBV24-1|NA
CATSDPGTGGETQYF
TGTGCCACCAGTGATCCCGGGACAGGGGGAGAGACCCAGTACTTC
>TRBD1|TRBJ1-3|TRBV7-3|NA
CASSQTGTAGNTIYF
TGTGCCAGCAGTCAAACCGGGACAGCGGGAAACACCATATATTTT
>NA|TRBJ1-4|TRBV5-4|NA
CASSLEGGGEKLFF
TGTGCCAGCAGCTTGGAAGGGGGAGGCGAAAAACTGTTTTTT
>NA|TRBJ1-1|TRBV6-1|NA
CASSEARPVGTEAFF
TGTGCCAGCAGTGAAGCGCGCCCCGTGGGCACTGAAGCTTTCTTT
>NA|TRBJ2-6|TRBV4-1|NA
CASSRGTAGANVLTF
TGCGCCAGCAGCCGAGGGACTGCTGGGGCCAACGTCCTGACTTTC
>TRBD1|TRBJ1-6|TRBV13|NA
CASSGTGGNSPLHF
TGTGCCAGCTCCGGGACAGGGGGGAATTCACCCCTCCACTTT
>TRBD1|TRBJ1-6|TRBV9|NA
CASSAFTGTAYNSPLHF
TGTGCCAGCAGCGCATTCACGGGGACAGCCTATAATTCACCCCTCCACTTT
>NA|TRBJ1-1|TRBV5-4|NA
CASSTRPGGNTEAFF
TGTGCCAGCAGCACCCGCCCCGGGGGGAACACTGAAGCTTTCTTT
>NA|TRBJ2-3|TRBV7-2|NA
CASSLGASTTDTQYF
TGTGCCAGCAGCTTAGGGGCCAGCACGACAGATACGCAGTATTTT
>NA|TRBJ1-1|TRBV11-1|NA
CASSPEGSEHTEAFF
TGTGCCAGCAGCCCCGAGGGGTCGGAGCACACTGAAGCTTTCTTT
>NA|TRBJ2-3|TRBV29-1|NA
CSAPIEGGGPRQTQYF
TGCAGCGCCCCTATCGAGGGGGGGGGCCCTCGTCAGACGCAGTATTTT
>TRBD1|TRBJ1-1|TRBV3-1/TRBV3-2|NA
CASSQLNRGDTEAFF
TGTGCCAGCAGCCAGCTGAACAGGGGTGACACTGAAGCTTTCTTT
>NA|TRBJ1-1|TRBV2|NA
CASSEMGRSTEAFF
TGTGCCAGCAGTGAAATGGGGAGGTCCACTGAAGCTTTCTTT
>NA|TRBJ2-1|TRBV30|NA
CAWSQGISYNEQFF
TGTGCCTGGAGCCAGGGAATTAGTTACAATGAGCAGTTCTTC
>NA|TRBJ1-6|TRBV9|NA
CASRAGAFNSPLHF
TGTGCCAGCAGGGCGGGGGCGTTTAATTCACCCCTCCACTTT
>NA|TRBJ1-1|TRBV10-3|NA
CAISAQGVGGTEAFF
TGTGCCATCAGTGCTCAGGGCGTGGGAGGCACTGAAGCTTTCTTT
>TRBD1|TRBJ2-2|TRBV30|NA
CAWSLIPGQGTGELFF
TGTGCCTGGAGTCTCATCCCGGGACAGGGAACCGGGGAGCTGTTTTTT
>NA|TRBJ2-7|TRBV28|NA
CASSDTYYEQYF
TGTGCCAGCAGTGATACCTACTACGAGCAGTACTTC
>NA|TRBJ1-2|TRBV7-9|NA
CASSLGVSSNYGYTF
TGTGCCAGCAGCTTAGGGGTCAGCTCTAACTATGGCTACACCTTC
>NA|TRBJ2-1|TRBV3-1/TRBV3-2|NA
CASSPGFYNEQFF
TGTGCCAGCAGCCCAGGATTTTACAATGAGCAGTTCTTC
>NA|TRBJ2-7|TRBV14|NA
CASSREARYEQYF
TGTGCCAGCAGCCGCGAGGCCCGCTACGAGCAGTACTTC
>NA|TRBJ2-7|TRBV6-6|NA
CASSLPQGYEQYF
TGTGCCAGCAGCCTCCCCCAGGGCTACGAGCAGTACTTC
>NA|TRBJ1-1|TRBV25-1|NA
CASSVGGRTEAFF
TGTGCCAGCAGTGTCGGGGGGAGGACTGAAGCTTTCTTT
>NA|TRBJ1-1|TRBV7-9|NA
CASRPTPNTEAFF
TGTGCCAGCAGACCGACCCCGAACACTGAAGCTTTCTTT
>NA|TRBJ1-3|TRBV16|NA
CASSPQGPRSSGNTIYF
TGTGCCAGCAGCCCCCAGGGACCCCGCAGCTCTGGAAACACCATATATTTT
>NA|TRBJ2-1|TRBV6-5|NA
CASSRVGNEQFF
TGTGCCAGCAGCAGGGTAGGCAATGAGCAGTTCTTC